Sequencing of this TCR beta chain was carried out in a study of glioma-infiltrating T cells (dated by TCRdb to the mid-2010s). General notes on the study: TCR alpha- and beta-chain repertoires were sequenced from glioma tissue, non-neoplastic brain tissue and matched peripheral blood mononuclear cells. The paired cohort comprised three low-grade glioma patients, about eight primary glioblastoma patients and three non-glioma patients contributing non-neoplastic brain tissue. To measure how far tissue and blood T-cell populations diverged, each tissue-infiltrating repertoire was compared against the peripheral blood repertoire of the same patient.

The iRepertoire nested amplicon-rescue multiplex PCR (arm-PCR) platform was used to amplify TCR alpha and beta CDR3 regions from RNA. One-step reverse transcription and amplification used roughly 90-400 ng of tissue mRNA or PBMC total RNA as input. Following bead purification, Illumina adapters were added by a secondary multiplex PCR, and libraries between 200 and 400 bp were gel-purified. The libraries contained internal 6-nucleotide barcodes that were used for demultiplexing. Sequencing of libraries was performed on an Illumina MiSeq with 2x220 or 2x250 nucleotide paired-end reads. The original methods were these. Paired reads were merged with FLASH 1.2.11 and aligned to the GRCh37 human genome with BWA-MEM before extracting TRA and TRB reads. For V and J assignment, an IMGT-derived reference of cassette sequences and CDR3 motifs that included pseudogenes was used. Reads were translated in three frames, and productive CDR3s were defined as those with a C...FGXG motif and no stop codons. Unique combinations of V-J cassette pair and CDR3 amino acid sequence were defined as clonotypes. Reads were filtered by Hamming distance, with the threshold set by the sequence error rate of each sample in mapped regions. TCRdb itself trimmed the public reads at Q25 with fastp, ran MiXCR and retained productive beta chains. For every CDR3 protein sequence, its rows merge into one entry that carries the most common genes and DNA. Here the V and J calls rest on TCRdb's processing, not on the authors' analysis. Present in this sample are some 22,000 distinct CDR3 sequences, about 26% of which were seen just once. The top ten constitute around 13% of the sample.

This clonotype showed up just a few times. Its antigen remains undetermined. Nothing much larger sits one base from this clone, and base qualities are not available. The CDR3 contains 13 residues, cysteine and phenylalanine counted. The sequence is cut down to CDR3 DNA, 39 bases in frame from base 1. V lost 6 bases and J lost 7 bases; the stretch between them is 15 bases long. Reading the germline V gene (reference sequence) gives CDR1 DFQATT and CDR2 SNEGSKA. What the research found in general, with its limitations: Group comparisons were based on small numbers of patients: three non-neoplastic, three low-grade glioma and roughly eight glioblastoma patients. Very few CDR3 sequences were shared between tissue and blood, attributed to high CDR3 diversity and limited sampling. VJ-independent divergence between tissue and blood was lower than expected in non-neoplastic patients but higher than expected in all gliomas, particularly low-grade gliomas.

The rearranged segments are TRBV20-1 and TRBJ2-2; no D gene can be assigned with confidence. The TCR comes from a human donor with low-grade glioma or glioblastoma, undergoing nonglioma brain surgery, or in good health (not recorded which). The sequenced material came from glioma tissue, nonneoplastic brain tissue, or PBMCs (not recorded which). The DNA sequence is given as TGCAGTGCCCAATCCTACCGGAGCGGGGAGCTGTTTTTT. Translation gives CSAQSYRSGELFF.